Listed here are 16 T cell receptor beta chains from one sample, sequenced in a study of tumor and adjacent non-tumor tissue in lung cancer. No cell sorting was done before RNA was extracted from the tissue. This non-tumor lung sample came from over 3 cm beyond the tumor edge. Three rounds of nested PCR, following a modified ARM-PCR protocol, produced the TCRbeta library. TCRdb re-called the multiplex PCR reads with MiXCR, one entry per CDR3 protein. The sample consists of 65,000 to 75,000 distinct CDR3 sequences, around 82% of them appearing once. What was sequenced was distant non-tumor lung tissue. Receptors originate from a man aged 55 to 70 with non-small cell lung cancer.

Concerning this clonotype: One end of the junction does not line up with germline, which may come from a read error. This chain joins TRBV6-5 and TRBJ2-7, with TRBD2 matching 7 bases. The germline gives CDR1 MNHEY, CDR2 SVGAGI. The CDR3 contains 18 residues. The CDR3 is CASSYTASGYSSPYEEFF. The CDR3 coding sequence is TGTGCCAGCAGTTACACTGCTAGCGGATACTCCTCACCCTACGAGGAGTTCTTC.

The table lists this clonotype with many counts. The chain joins TRBV7-2 to TRBJ2-5; the D gene is possibly TRBD2 (5 bases). The CDR3 extends over 13 amino acids. Trimming left V 5 bases short and J 5 bases short, with 12 bases between. CDR1 is SGHTA, CDR2 FQGNSA, per germline. The CDR3 nucleotides read TGTGCCAGCAGCCCTAGCTTTTCCGAGACCCAGTACTTC. Its translation: CASSPSFSETQYF.

On this clonotype: The CDR3 end shows no conserved phenylalanine or tryptophan, and so a read error is likely. Because the CDR3's place on the DNA is in doubt, the DNA is left out and the CDR3 is given as listed by TCRdb. V usage is TRBV12-3 or TRBV12-4 and J usage is TRBJ2-1; the table's D call, TRBD1, was not checked against the DNA. The CDR3 contains 15 residues when both ends are counted. The chain's CDR3 is CASSFPQRDNDEQIL.

This clonotype was seen many times. This chain connects TRBV7-8 to TRBJ2-2, with a possible D match to TRBD1 (6 bases). Deletions cut 1 base from V and 3 bases from J, with 9 bases between. Germline V gene data show CDR1 as SGHVS and CDR2 as FQNEAQ. This CDR3 has 15 amino acids. This chain's CDR3 is CASSLDRVDTGELFF. The CDR3 DNA sequence: TGTGCCAGCAGCTTAGACAGGGTCGACACCGGGGAGCTGTTTTTT.

Worth noting for this clonotype: The missing conserved phenylalanine or tryptophan at the end of this CDR3 makes a read error likely. The chain combines TRBV12-3 or TRBV12-4 with TRBJ1-6; perhaps TRBD1 as D (5 bases). V gave up 3 bases and J gave up 7 bases, with 10 bases separating them. The CDR3 is 14 amino acids. The CDR3 reads CASSFGTTNSPLHL. In nucleotides, the CDR3 is TGTGCCAGCAGTTTTGGGACCACAAATTCACCCCTCCACCTT.

In its sample, this clonotype was seen many times. The gene calls are TRBV29-1 and TRBJ2-1, with D hard to call. The CDR3 is 13 amino acids. The V end was cut by 3 bases, the J end by 5 bases, with 11 bases between. Looked up from germline, CDR1 is SQVTM and CDR2 is ANQGSEA. The DNA of the CDR3 is TGCAGCGTTGATCCGCAGGCCAACAATGAGCAGTTCTTC. It yields the protein CSVDPQANNEQFF.

With respect to this clonotype: A much bigger clone sits one base away, suggesting this may be a read error. This chain uses TRBV20-1 with TRBJ2-7; TRBD2 matches 8 bases. Germline-derived CDR1 and CDR2 are DFQATT and SNEGSKA (reference sequence). V was pared by 3 bases and J by 6 bases, with 7 bases of the junction left unmatched. This CDR3 contains 13 residues. The CDR3 nucleotides read TGCAGTGCTAGCAGCGGGGGCCCCTGCGAGCAGTACTTC. Its translation is CSASSGGPCEQYF.

V is TRBV5-1 and J is TRBJ2-5; 8 nucleotides agree with TRBD1. Matching the DNA end better, TRBJ2-1 makes the J call doubtful. In germline, CDR1 is SGHRS, CDR2 YFSETQ. This CDR3 is built from 17 residues. Here the CDR3 DNA reads TGCGCCAGCAGCTTGAGTCCCCCCGGGACAGGAGACAGTGAGCAGTTCTTC. Residues: CASSLSPPGTGDSEQFF.

Notes on this clonotype: Since a much larger clone is just one base distant, this may be a read error. The CDR3 region is CVSSLSGVYNEQFF. The DNA of the CDR3 is TGTGTCAGCAGCTTAAGTGGGGTATACAATGAGCAGTTCTTC. The chain links TRBV7-3 to TRBJ2-1; D gene unclear. The CDR3 has 14 amino acids. Germline assignment: CDR1 SGHTA and CDR2 FQGTGA.

Worth noting for this clonotype: One junction end does not reproduce the germline sequence, and a read error may be involved. This rearrangement joins TRBV5-4 to TRBJ1-1; D remains unclear. CDR1 SGHNT and CDR2 YYREEE come from the germline V gene (reference sequence). The CDR3 spans 13 residues. This chain's CDR3 is CASSFETNTGAFF. The CDR3, as DNA: TGTGCCAGCAGCTTCGAGACGAACACTGGAGCTTTCTTC.

Worth noting for this clonotype: Its ends do not fully match the called genes, so a read error is possible. V is TRBV4-2 and J is TRBJ2-1; D is unclear. The CDR3 is made up of 14 amino acids. Per germline, CDR1 LGHNA and CDR2 YNFKEQ. CDR3 coding DNA: TGTGGCAGCAGCCAAGATTTCCGCCTTCCCGAGCAGTTCTTC. It is translated as CGSSQDFRLPEQFF.

Turning to this clonotype: One junction end disagrees with the germline gene, perhaps due to a read error. V usage is TRBV29-1 and J usage is TRBJ2-7; 10 nucleotides agree with TRBD1. From germline, CDR1 is SQVTM and CDR2 ANQGSEA. This CDR3 region has 15 residues. CDR3 sequence reads: CSVEGGTGALYEQYF. The CDR3 DNA reads as TGCAGCGTTGAAGGGGGGACAGGGGCCCTCTACGAGCAGTATTTC.

As regards this clonotype: Because the CDR3 is missing its conserved closing phenylalanine or tryptophan, this is likely a read error. The chain joins TRBV29-1 to TRBJ2-5, with 7 bases identical to TRBD2. CDR1 is SQVTM, CDR2 ANQGSEA, per germline. After removal of 3 bases from V and 5 bases from J, the junction contained 9 bases not matched to a gene. CDR3 length: 14 amino acids. DNA for the CDR3: TGCAGCGTTGAGCTCAAGGGGAGGGAGGAGACCCAGTACCTC. Protein sequence: CSVELKGREETQYL.

Concerning this clonotype: One end of the junction fails to match germline, which may point to a read error. The chain carries TRBV4-1 and TRBJ1-6, with D possibly matching TRBD1 (6 bases). Germline-derived CDR1 and CDR2 are MGHRA and YSYEKL. This CDR3 is built from 16 residues. CDR3 bases: TGCGCCCGCAGCCATGTTGGACAGTGTCAGGATTCACCCCTCCACTTT. Translation gives CARSHVGQCQDSPLHF.

This clonotype appeared a few times. One end of the junction does not line up with germline, which may come from a read error. The chain employs TRBV4-1 and TRBJ2-5, with D perhaps matching TRBD1 (6 bases). The CDR3 loop spans 14 amino acids. The germline V gene has CDR1 MGHRA and CDR2 YSYEKL. The CDR3 protein is CASNQGLEQETQYF. CDR3 coding DNA: TGCGCCAGCAACCAGGGGTTAGAGCAAGAAACCCAGTACTTC.

This clonotype was recorded many times. The chain joins TRBV19 to TRBJ1-1; D not certain. The CDR3 covers 13 residues. V was trimmed by 1 base and J by 8 bases, leaving 11 bases between them. Germline CDR1 is LNHDA and CDR2 is SQIVND (reference sequence). CDR3 DNA: TGTGCCAGTAGTATAGTGCCAGCTCCCGAAGCTTTCTTT. This sequence encodes CASSIVPAPEAFF.